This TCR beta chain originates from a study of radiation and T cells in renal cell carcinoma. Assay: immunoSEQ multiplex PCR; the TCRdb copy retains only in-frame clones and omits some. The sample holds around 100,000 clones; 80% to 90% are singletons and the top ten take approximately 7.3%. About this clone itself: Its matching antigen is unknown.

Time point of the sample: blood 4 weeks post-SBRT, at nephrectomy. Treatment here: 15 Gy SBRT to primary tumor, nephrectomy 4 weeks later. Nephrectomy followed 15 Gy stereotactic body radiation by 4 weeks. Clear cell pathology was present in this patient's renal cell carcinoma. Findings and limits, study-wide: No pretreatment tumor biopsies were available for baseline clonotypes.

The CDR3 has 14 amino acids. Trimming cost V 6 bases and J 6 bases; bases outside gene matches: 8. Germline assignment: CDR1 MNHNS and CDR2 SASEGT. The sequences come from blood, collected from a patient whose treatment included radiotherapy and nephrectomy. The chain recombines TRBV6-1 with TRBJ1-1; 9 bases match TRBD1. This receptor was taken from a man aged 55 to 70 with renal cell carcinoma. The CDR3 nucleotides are TGTGCCAGCAGCAGGGACAGGGTAGGCCCTGAAGCTTTCTTT. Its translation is CASSRDRVGPEAFF.